The 32 T cell receptor beta chains reported below all come from one sample, sequenced in a study of blood T cell repertoires in COVID-19. TCRdb's copy holds only in-frame clones and misses some; the assay was immunoSEQ multiplex PCR. The sample lists about 330,000 clones; approximately 88% were seen once. Sequences were obtained from peripheral blood. The origin of the receptors is a man aged 25 to 45 with COVID-19, enrolled during active disease.

The chain links TRBV9 to TRBJ1-2; 10 bases line up with TRBD1. Germline CDR1 is SGDLS and CDR2 is YYNGEE. This CDR3 has 13 residues. The ends lost 3 bases at V and 6 bases at J; junction bases unmatched: 2. The CDR3 DNA sequence: TGTGCCAGCAGCGGGACAGGGGGGAATGGCTACACCTTC. As protein: CASSGTGGNGYTF.

The count of this clone is one. The chain is built from TRBV6-5 and TRBJ2-6; TRBD1 matches at 9 bases. Germline loops: CDR1 MNHEY, CDR2 SVGAGI. J lost 3 bases, V lost 4 bases, and 4 bases had no gene match. The CDR3 consists of 16 residues. The DNA for the CDR3 is TGTGCCAGCAGTTCAACAGGGGGCGGTGGGGCCAACGTCCTGACTTTC. Translating gives CASSSTGGGGANVLTF.

This chain uses TRBV29-1 with TRBJ2-2; no clear D gene. This CDR3 contains 14 residues. Between the trimmed V and J ends, which lost 6 bases and 5 bases, there was a span of 16 bases. Germline V lookup: CDR1 SQVTM, CDR2 ANQGSEA. CDR3 loop: CSVLLVRGTGELFF. The DNA of the CDR3 is TGCAGCGTCTTACTTGTTCGAGGAACCGGGGAGCTGTTTTTT.

This clone was observed a handful of times. This chain joins TRBV2 and TRBJ1-2, with TRBD1 identical over 9 bases. The CDR3 consists of 13 residues. The germline CDR1 and CDR2 sequences are SNHLY and FYNNEI. J was trimmed by 4 bases and V by 6 bases; bases with no gene match: 3. The CDR3 bases are TGTGCCAGCAGGGAGGGACAGGGCTATGGCTACACCTTC. Translating gives CASREGQGYGYTF.

This chain connects TRBV28 to TRBJ1-1; D is perhaps TRBD1 (5 bases). This CDR3 has 14 residues. V lost 1 base, J lost 1 base, and 7 bases lay in between. Germline values: CDR1 MDHEN, CDR2 SYDVKM. CDR3 protein: CASSLSQANTEAFF. The CDR3 region has the DNA TGTGCCAGCAGTTTATCACAGGCGAACACTGAAGCTTTCTTT.

The rearrangement uses TRBV19 and TRBJ1-2; TRBD1 matches 10 bases. Germline V CDR1 and CDR2: LNHDA, SQIVND (reference sequence). The CDR3 contains 17 residues. The ends lost 6 bases at V and 4 bases at J; junction bases unmatched: 14. Here the CDR3 DNA reads TGTGCCAGTAGGAGACAGGGGGCGGAATCAAGGGGCTATGGCTACACCTTC. Protein: CASRRQGAESRGYGYTF. The whole variable domain, filled in from reference TRBV19 and TRBJ1-2, reads DGGITQSPKYLFRKEGQNVTLSCEQNLNHDAMYWYRQDPGQGLRLIYYSQIVNDFQKGDIAEGYSVSREKKESFPLTVTSAQKNPTAFYLCASRRQGAESRGYGYTFGSGTRLTVV.

The chain joins TRBV5-4 to TRBJ2-3; weak D call: TRBD1 (5 bases). V was cut by 1 base and J by 0 bases, with 6 bases left in between. The CDR3 is 14 residues long. CDR1 is SGHNT and CDR2 is YYREEE in the germline V gene (reference sequence). The CDR3 loop reads CASSLQGSTDTQYF. The CDR3 DNA follows: TGTGCCAGCAGCTTGCAGGGTAGCACAGATACGCAGTATTTT. Combining the CDR3 with reference TRBV5-4 and TRBJ2-3 gives the whole variable domain ETGVTQSPTHLIKTRGQQVTLRCSSQSGHNTVSWYQQALGQGPQFIFQYYREEENGRGNFPPRFSGLQFPNYSSELNVNALELDDSALYLCASSLQGSTDTQYFGPGTRLTVL.

This clone was observed a single time. The rearrangement uses TRBV7-2 and TRBJ2-3; D is unclear. The V gene lost 3 bases and the J gene lost 5 bases, with 3 bases spanning the gap. The CDR3 has 11 amino acids. Germline loops: CDR1 SGHTA, CDR2 FQGNSA. The CDR3 reads CASSFIDTQYF. In nucleotides, the CDR3 is TGTGCCAGCAGCTTTATAGATACGCAGTATTTT.

This chain links TRBV9 with TRBJ2-2, with a tentative D call TRBD1 (6 bases). Trimming took off 2 bases at V and 7 bases at J, with 21 bases between the two ends. Germline CDR1 reads SGDLS; CDR2 reads YYNGEE. CDR3 length: 17 amino acids. CDR3 region: CASSVPSQGPHSGELFF. The CDR3 DNA reads TGTGCCAGCAGCGTTCCAAGTCAGGGGCCCCATAGCGGGGAGCTGTTTTTT.

The J gene is TRBJ2-2, the V gene TRBV2; 8 bases are shared with TRBD1. CDR1 SNHLY and CDR2 FYNNEI come from the germline V gene. The V gene end was trimmed by 2 bases and the J gene end by 5 bases; junction bases not matched to a gene: 7. This CDR3 is built from 16 residues. CDR3 sequence reads: CASSESNRGTTGELFF. CDR3 DNA sequence: TGTGCCAGCAGTGAATCGAACAGGGGGACGACCGGGGAGCTGTTTTTT.

The chain couples TRBV23-1 to TRBJ1-2; D remains ambiguous. TRBV23-1 is assigned to the ORF class and has an uncertain function. V was shortened by 3 bases and J by 3 bases, with 17 bases between the two germline ends. This CDR3 is 16 amino acids long. The CDR3 nucleotides read TGCGCCAGCAGTCACCCACAGTGTCCGCAATACTATGGCTACACCTTC. This sequence encodes CASSHPQCPQYYGYTF.

The chain has TRBV7-8 and TRBJ2-7; 10 nucleotides match TRBD1. CDR3 size: 15 residues. The V and J ends lost 2 bases and 4 bases, in that order; junction bases with no gene match: 5. From germline, CDR1 is SGHVS and CDR2 FQNEAQ. The CDR3 sequence: CASSLRDRGFYEQYF. The CDR3 bases are TGTGCCAGCAGCTTAAGGGACAGGGGTTTTTACGAGCAGTACTTC.

Regarding this clone: It is unclear where the CDR3 begins or ends on the DNA, so no DNA is shown, and the CDR3 is as TCRdb lists it. The chain is built from TRBV21-1 and TRBJ2-7; TRBD1, the D gene given by the table, was not confirmed from the DNA. TRBV21-1 is a documented pseudogene. The CDR3 has 14 amino acids, counting both end residues. CDR3 loop: CASSKVGQGAEQYF.

This clone appeared once. The chain carries TRBV10-3 and TRBJ2-1; 7 bases fit TRBD2. Looked up from germline, CDR1 is ENHRY and CDR2 is SYGVKD. With 4 bases clipped from V and 10 bases from J, the junction kept 7 bases outside the gene matches. The CDR3 has 13 amino acids. The CDR3 nucleotides are TGTGCCATCAGTGGGGTTGCTAGCGGAGAGCAGTTCTTC. It specifies CAISGVASGEQFF.

J is TRBJ1-1 and V is TRBV5-1, with unresolved D. The CDR3 runs to 14 residues. Germline V CDR1 and CDR2: SGHRS, YFSETQ. Between the trimmed V and J ends, which lost 3 bases and 0 bases, there was a span of 9 bases. CDR3 region: CASSSGSLNTEAFF. The CDR3 DNA follows: TGCGCCAGCAGCTCCGGGTCCCTGAACACTGAAGCTTTCTTT.

This rearrangement joins TRBV19 to TRBJ1-2, with 11 nucleotides matching TRBD1. The CDR3 length is 15 residues. Germline lookup yields CDR1 LNHDA and CDR2 SQIVND (reference sequence). Losses at the gene ends were 11 bases for V and 3 bases for J; bases not matched to a gene: 11. The CDR3 DNA sequence: TGTGCCGGAAGGACAGGGGGCACCGGGGACTATGGCTACACCTTC. It yields the protein CAGRTGGTGDYGYTF. Variable domain in full (rest from reference TRBV19 and TRBJ1-2): DGGITQSPKYLFRKEGQNVTLSCEQNLNHDAMYWYRQDPGQGLRLIYYSQIVNDFQKGDIAEGYSVSREKKESFPLTVTSAQKNPTAFYLCAGRTGGTGDYGYTFGSGTRLTVV.

This clone appeared once. CDR3 loop: CASSLFRGGGSSGNTIYF. The CDR3, as DNA: TGTGCCAGCAGCTTGTTCCGAGGCGGAGGCAGCTCTGGAAACACCATATATTTT. The chain recombines TRBV7-8 with TRBJ1-3; D not resolved. Germline V CDR1 and CDR2: SGHVS, FQNEAQ. Trimming removed 3 bases from V and 0 bases from J, with 18 bases in between. The CDR3 runs 18 residues.

The V gene is TRBV24-1, the J gene TRBJ1-2, with D unclear. Deletions cut 3 bases from V and 8 bases from J, with 6 bases between. The CDR3 contains 11 residues. Germline V lookup: CDR1 KGHDR, CDR2 SFDVKD. In DNA form, the CDR3 reads TGTGCCACCAGTGATGGCTCGGGCTACACCTTC. It codes for CATSDGSGYTF.

The chain couples TRBV18 to TRBJ1-2, with 7 bases aligning to TRBD1. The CDR3 covers 15 residues. Per the germline V gene, CDR1 is KGHSH and CDR2 is LQKENI. With 4 bases clipped from V and 6 bases from J, the junction kept 11 bases outside the gene matches. CDR3 residues: CASSRKGAIIDGYTF. CDR3 DNA sequence: TGTGCCAGCTCACGGAAGGGGGCGATTATCGATGGCTACACCTTC.

This sequence joins TRBV7-9 and TRBJ2-7; 9 bases agree with TRBD2. Germline trimming cut 6 bases from V and 5 bases from J; bases unmatched to any gene: 5. CDR1 is SEHNR, CDR2 FQNEAQ, per germline (reference sequence). The CDR3 runs to 13 residues. The CDR3, as DNA: TGTGCCAGCAGGCGGGGGGGGCCAGACGAGCAGTACTTC. It specifies CASRRGGPDEQYF.

In its sample, this clone was seen once. This sequence joins TRBV3-1 (or the pseudogene TRBV3-2) and TRBJ1-1; D unclear. Per the germline V gene, CDR1 is LGHDT and CDR2 is YNNKEL (reference sequence). The CDR3 runs 14 residues. V lost 2 bases and J 10 bases, leaving 17 bases between the germline ends. The CDR3 nucleotides are TGTGCCAGCAGCCAAATCAATTCGGGGATAGGAGCTTTCTTT. It encodes CASSQINSGIGAFF.

The J gene is TRBJ1-1, the V gene TRBV20-1; D perhaps matches TRBD1 (5 bases). Germline CDR1 reads DFQATT; CDR2 reads SNEGSKA (reference sequence). The V gene lost 3 bases and the J gene lost 1 base, with 18 bases spanning the gap. The CDR3 has 16 amino acids. The CDR3, as DNA: TGCAGTGCTAGTAGATGGGACTGGGGAACGAACACTGAAGCTTTCTTT. Translating it yields CSASRWDWGTNTEAFF.

This clone was detected only once. The chain is built from TRBV7-6 and TRBJ2-7, with 10 bases that match TRBD2. This CDR3 contains 15 residues. With V trimmed by 1 base and J by 6 bases, 6 bases remained unmatched. Germline V gives CDR1 SGHVS, CDR2 FNYEAQ. CDR3 amino acids: CASSLGASGGTEQYF. The DNA of the CDR3 is TGTGCCAGCAGCTTAGGGGCTAGCGGGGGAACCGAGCAGTACTTC. Based on the CDR3 plus reference TRBV7-6 and TRBJ2-7, the full variable domain is GAGVSQSPRYKVTKRGQDVALRCDPISGHVSLYWYRQALGQGPEFLTYFNYEAQQDKSGLPNDRFSAERPEGSISTLTIQRTEQRDSAMYRCASSLGASGGTEQYFGPGTRLTVT.

The chain combines TRBV28 with TRBJ2-1; 9 bases line up with TRBD2. Germline CDR1 is MDHEN and CDR2 is SYDVKM. There are 13 residues in the CDR3. The J segment lost 7 bases and the V segment lost 6 bases, leaving 4 bases of the junction unmatched. The CDR3 bases are TGTGCCAGCAGACCTAGCGGGATTAATGAGCAGTTCTTC. It translates to CASRPSGINEQFF.

The chain employs TRBV5-4 and TRBJ2-7; D might be TRBD2 (5 bases). Germline V gene lookup returns CDR1 SGHNT and CDR2 YYREEE (reference sequence). The CDR3 is 15 amino acids. V was cut by 2 bases and J by 2 bases, with 14 bases left in between. The CDR3 coding sequence is TGTGCCAGCAGCTTAGGAGGAGTCGGGCCCTACGAGCAGTACTTC. Translated, it gives CASSLGGVGPYEQYF.

This chain uses TRBV27 with TRBJ2-1; 13 nucleotides agree with TRBD2. Looked up from germline, CDR1 is MNHEY and CDR2 is SMNVEV (reference sequence). CDR3 length: 19 residues. Germline trimming cut 3 bases from V and 1 base from J; bases unmatched to any gene: 9. Written as DNA, the CDR3 is TGTGCCAGCAGTTTTTGGCGGGGGACTAGCGGGGTTTCCTACAATGAGCAGTTCTTC. This codes for CASSFWRGTSGVSYNEQFF.

The gene calls are TRBV28 and TRBJ2-5, with D perhaps matching TRBD1 (6 bases). CDR3 length: 14 residues. With 5 bases removed from V and 1 base from J, the gap between germline ends came to 11 bases. The germline V gene encodes CDR1 MDHEN and CDR2 SYDVKM. The CDR3 reads CASSRGHAQETQYF. The CDR3 DNA sequence: TGTGCCAGCAGTCGGGGACACGCCCAAGAGACCCAGTACTTC.

Comment on this clone: Additional DNA sequences in this sample encode the identical CDR3. The chain employs TRBV27 and TRBJ1-2, with 8 bases that match TRBD1. V lost 2 bases, J lost 5 bases, and 1 base stayed unmatched. CDR1 is MNHEY, CDR2 SMNVEV, per germline (reference sequence). CDR3 length equals 13 residues. The CDR3 bases are TGTGCCAGCAGTTTACGACAGGGGTATGGCTACACCTTC. This codes for CASSLRQGYGYTF.

The V gene is TRBV6-2 or TRBV6-3, the J gene TRBJ2-3, with 10 positions matching TRBD2. This CDR3 comprises 14 residues. The V and J ends lost 6 bases and 7 bases, in that order; junction bases with no gene match: 7. In germline, CDR1 is MNHEY, CDR2 SVGEGT. The CDR3 DNA sequence: TGTGCCAGCAGCCCTAGCGGGAGTAGGAATACGCAGTATTTT. This codes for CASSPSGSRNTQYF.

The table lists this clone with a count of one. The chain recombines TRBV18 with TRBJ2-7; tentatively, D is TRBD2 (6 bases). Trimming took 3 bases from V and 2 from J, leaving 8 bases between them. The germline CDR1 and CDR2 sequences are KGHSH and LQKENI. There are 13 residues in the CDR3. CDR3 sequence reads: CASSPGTAYEQYF. For the CDR3, the DNA is TGTGCCAGCTCACCCGGGACTGCCTACGAGCAGTACTTC.

This chain connects TRBV7-2 to TRBJ2-7, with 7 bases lining up with TRBD1. The CDR3 runs 15 residues. The ends lost 4 bases at V and 3 bases at J; junction bases unmatched: 9. From germline, CDR1 is SGHTA and CDR2 FQGNSA. DNA for the CDR3: TGTGCCAGCAGCTCACCTTGGGACAGAGACTACGAGCAGTACTTC. Amino acids: CASSSPWDRDYEQYF. The whole variable domain, filled in from reference TRBV7-2 and TRBJ2-7, reads GAGVSQSPSNKVTEKGKDVELRCDPISGHTALYWYRQSLGQGLEFLIYFQGNSAPDKSGLPSDRFSAERTGGSVSTLTIQRTQQEDSAVYLCASSSPWDRDYEQYFGPGTRLTVT.

This rearrangement joins TRBV7-2 to TRBJ2-1, with 11 bases that match TRBD2. From germline, CDR1 is SGHTA and CDR2 FQGNSA. This CDR3 has 17 amino acids. Trimming at V came to 1 base and at J to 5 bases, leaving 7 bases not matched to a gene. The CDR3 bases are TGTGCCAGCAGCTTAGTTGGACGACTAGCGGGAAACAATGAGCAGTTCTTC. It is translated as CASSLVGRLAGNNEQFF.